These 13 T cell receptor beta chains were all obtained from the same sample, sequenced in a study of vaccination effects on CD4 cells after COVID-19. What these receptors recognize is not known. Pools of viral peptides were used by the ViraFEST assay to expand antigen-specific CD4+ T cells ahead of sequencing. Culture lasted about ten days before CD4+ T cell isolation. Negative nucleocapsid antibody tests before and after vaccination confirmed no previous SARS-CoV-2 infection. Libraries were prepared by immunoSEQ multiplex PCR; TCRdb keeps only in-frame clonotypes and omits some of them. This table holds tens of thousands of clones, roughly 70% found once. The specimen was CD4+ T cells from PBMCs cultured with SARS-CoV-2 spike peptides, collected before COVID-19 vaccination. The receptor set was obtained from a human donor who received a COVID-19 vaccine.

The V and J genes are TRBV9 and TRBJ2-1; D remains unclear. CDR3 length: 14 residues. From germline, CDR1 is SGDLS and CDR2 YYNGEE. Trimming pared 3 bases from V and 4 bases from J, leaving 11 bases between. This CDR3 is CASSAVGGYNEQFF. CDR3 coding DNA: TGTGCCAGCAGCGCAGTTGGTGGGTACAATGAGCAGTTCTTC.

The chain has TRBV4-2 and TRBJ2-1, with TRBD1 matching 9 bases. The CDR3 spans 17 residues. Looked up from germline, CDR1 is LGHNA and CDR2 is YNFKEQ. The ends lost 4 bases at V and 5 bases at J; junction bases unmatched: 12. The CDR3 region has the DNA TGTGCCAGCAGCCCCCTTTCGCCGGGACAGGGAAACAATGAGCAGTTCTTC. Its translation is CASSPLSPGQGNNEQFF.

This clone was observed a few times. This chain uses TRBV15 with TRBJ2-7; 8 nucleotides align to TRBD1. The CDR3 covers 15 residues. Germline CDR1 and CDR2: LNHNV and YYDKDF (reference sequence). The J segment lost 3 bases and the V segment lost 0 bases, leaving 4 bases of the junction unmatched. The CDR3 DNA reads TGTGCCACCAGCAGAGATCTGGACAGGGTCTACGAGCAGTACTTC. Protein product: CATSRDLDRVYEQYF.

This rearrangement joins TRBV7-9 to TRBJ1-3; no definite D call. Germline CDR1 SEHNR, CDR2 FQNEAQ (reference sequence). Between the trimmed V and J ends, which lost 2 bases and 1 base, there was a span of 3 bases. The CDR3 is made up of 13 amino acids. The CDR3 DNA reads as TGTGCCAGCAGCTTAAAGTCTGGAAACACCATATATTTT. It yields the protein CASSLKSGNTIYF.

This clone was seen only a few times. The CDR3 DNA sequence: TGTGCCAGCAGTTTACGACTAGCGGGACGTTACGAGCAGTACTTC. Protein product: CASSLRLAGRYEQYF. V gene TRBV27 combines with J gene TRBJ2-7; 11 bases are a match to TRBD2. Germline CDR1 MNHEY, CDR2 SMNVEV (reference sequence). The CDR3 is 15 amino acids. V dropped 2 bases and J dropped 4; count of bases not matched to a gene: 4.

This clone was found a few times. J is TRBJ2-3 and V is TRBV4-2; a possible D gene is TRBD2 (5 bases). The germline V gene encodes CDR1 LGHNA and CDR2 YNFKEQ. V was pared by 1 base and J by 6 bases, with 17 bases between. CDR3 length equals 16 residues. DNA for the CDR3: TGTGCCAGCAGCCAAGGAAGCATACGGACGGGGGATACGCAGTATTTT. This translates into CASSQGSIRTGDTQYF.

V usage is TRBV11-3 and J usage is TRBJ2-1, with 10 nucleotides matching TRBD1. The germline V gene has CDR1 SGHNT and CDR2 YENEEA. The junction had 10 bases not matched to a gene; V was cut back by 5 bases and J by 6 bases. The CDR3 sequence is 16 residues long. The CDR3 reads CASSQGGTGAGNEQFF. DNA for the CDR3: TGTGCCAGCAGCCAAGGGGGGACAGGGGCAGGCAATGAGCAGTTCTTC.

The J gene is TRBJ2-6, the V gene TRBV5-1, with D tentatively TRBD1 (6 bases). Per germline, CDR1 SGHRS and CDR2 YFSETQ. The germline V and J ends were trimmed by 2 bases and 4 bases, with 10 bases remaining between them. This CDR3 region has 15 residues. The DNA for the CDR3 is TGCGCCAGCAGCTTACAGGGCACCGGGGCCAACGTCCTGACTTTC. This sequence encodes CASSLQGTGANVLTF.

The V gene is TRBV6-5, the J gene TRBJ2-1; perhaps TRBD2 as D (5 bases). The germline V and J ends were trimmed by 5 bases and 7 bases, with 12 bases remaining between them. Looked up from germline, CDR1 is MNHEY and CDR2 is SVGAGI. This CDR3 is 13 amino acids long. The CDR3 region has the DNA TGTGCCAGCAGTCTGTCGGGAAAAAATGAGCAGTTCTTC. Amino acids: CASSLSGKNEQFF.

This chain connects TRBV5-1 to TRBJ1-2; D gene unclear. Germline V gene sequence: CDR1 SGHRS, CDR2 YFSETQ. The CDR3 consists of 15 residues. V was shortened by 0 bases and J by 0 bases, with 9 bases between the two germline ends. CDR3 coding DNA: TGCGCCAGCAGCTTGGGGGTTGGGACTAACTATGGCTACACCTTC. Its translation is CASSLGVGTNYGYTF.

V and J are TRBV6-1 and TRBJ2-5; 9 positions match TRBD1. This CDR3 is 16 amino acids long. Germline assignment: CDR1 MNHNS and CDR2 SASEGT. V gave up 4 bases and J gave up 0 bases; unmatched junction bases: 6. The CDR3 sequence is CASSVGGQGDQETQYF. In DNA form, the CDR3 reads TGTGCCAGCAGTGTGGGGGGACAGGGAGACCAAGAGACCCAGTACTTC.

In its sample, this clone was seen a few times. V is TRBV5-6 and J is TRBJ1-4; no firm D call. Germline V gene data show CDR1 as SGHDT and CDR2 as YYEEEE. V was pared by 7 bases and J by 4 bases, with 11 bases between. The CDR3 loop spans 13 amino acids. This CDR3 is CASQGLGNEKLFF. CDR3 DNA sequence: TGTGCCAGCCAAGGGCTCGGTAATGAAAAACTGTTTTTT.

J is TRBJ2-2 and V is TRBV19; the match to TRBD2 covers 8 bases. The V segment lost 3 bases and the J segment 9 bases; nucleotides outside the gene matches: 9. The germline CDR1 and CDR2 sequences are LNHDA and SQIVND (reference sequence). The CDR3 contains 15 residues. CDR3 sequence (DNA): TGTGCCAGTAGTATCGCGGCCAGCGGGAGCCGGGAGCTGTTTTTT. Protein: CASSIAASGSRELFF.